This entry lists 3 T cell receptor beta chains sequenced from one sample in a study of CD8+ T cells in alopecia areata. RNA was isolated and reverse transcribed to cDNA, the sequencing template. Data came from immunoSEQ multiplex PCR; TCRdb stores just in-frame clones and leaves some out. The sample records more than 95,000 clones, 41% being singletons. Sequencing was performed on CD4+ T cells sorted from blood. The receptor set was obtained from a human donor with alopecia areata.

The chain recombines TRBV5-6 with TRBJ2-2; TRBD2 matches 8 bases. With V trimmed by 6 bases and J by 5 bases, 15 bases remained unmatched. CDR1 is SGHDT, CDR2 YYEEEE, per germline. This CDR3 region has 17 residues. CDR3 in DNA: TGTGCCAGCACCGCCCTGGGAGCGGGAGCTGAGACCGGGGAGCTGTTTTTT. Its protein product is CASTALGAGAETGELFF.

The rearrangement uses TRBV30 and TRBJ2-5; a weak D match, TRBD2 (5 bases). Germline loops: CDR1 GTSNPN, CDR2 SVGIG (reference sequence). V lost 5 bases and J lost 1, with 8 bases in between. CDR3 size: 12 residues. CDR3 bases: TGTGCCTGGGGCGGGTTCCAAGAGACCCAGTACTTC. Its translation: CAWGGFQETQYF. The full variable domain, its missing parts supplied by reference TRBV30 and TRBJ2-5, is SQTIHQWPATLVQPVGSPLSLECTVEGTSNPNLYWYRQAAGRGLQLLFYSVGIGQISSEVPQNLSASRPQDRQFILSSKKLLLSDSGFYLCAWGGFQETQYFGPGTRLLVL.

This clone was seen only once. The chain is built from TRBV5-1 and TRBJ2-2, with D perhaps matching TRBD2 (5 bases). The CDR3 has 18 residues. V lost 5 bases to trimming and J lost 0 bases, with 20 bases between them. Per the germline V gene, CDR1 is SGHRS and CDR2 is YFSETQ. CDR3 amino acids: CASRTAGGYPPNTGELFF. The CDR3 DNA is TGCGCCAGCAGGACTGCAGGAGGCTACCCCCCGAACACCGGGGAGCTGTTTTTT.